This is a list of T cell receptor beta chains from one sample in a study of CD8+ T cells in alopecia areata. The protocol was immunoSEQ multiplex PCR, while the TCRdb copy is restricted to in-frame clones and leaves out a portion. This repertoire shows approximately 110,000 clones, around three fifths found once; its top ten account for about 3.7%. The sample was CD4+ T cells sorted from blood, taken at week 24, from a patient treated with tofacitinib. Every receptor here comes from a human donor with alopecia areata. CDR3s leave out the opening cysteine and the closing phenylalanine or tryptophan. The order of the fields is V gene, CDR3 protein.

v_gene: TRBV5-1
CDR3aa: ASSPSANTGELF

v_gene: TRBV2
CDR3aa: ARGQGANTGELF

v_gene: TRBV29-1
CDR3aa: SGLGGLEQY

v_gene: TRBV7-8
CDR3aa: ASSQPGRTEAF

v_gene: TRBV4-2
CDR3aa: ASSQGSYEQY

v_gene: TRBV10-3
CDR3aa: AISDPRSGELF

v_gene: TRBV30
CDR3aa: AWSPRPGRFKQRVPEAF

v_gene: TRBV29-1
CDR3aa: SAGPYNEQF

v_gene: TRBV30
CDR3aa: AWSGQISEKLF

v_gene: TRBV15
CDR3aa: ATSSRGPTLAKNIQY

v_gene: TRBV15
CDR3aa: ATSREQGADTQY

v_gene: TRBV20-1
CDR3aa: SAGPYEQY

v_gene: TRBV5-8
CDR3aa: ASSLRGNSYEQY

v_gene: TRBV7-2
CDR3aa: ASSESGGTYEQY

v_gene: TRBV5-1
CDR3aa: ASSLDRENSPLH

v_gene: TRBV18
CDR3aa: ASSPDYGYT

v_gene: TRBV29-1
CDR3aa: SVVTAGNTIY

v_gene: TRBV23-1
CDR3aa: ASKGAGNSNQPQH

v_gene: TRBV5-1
CDR3aa: ASSRGEELNTEAF

v_gene: TRBV29-1
CDR3aa: SVLPVGGYDNEQF

v_gene: TRBV5-1
CDR3aa: ASSLGPNNEQF

v_gene: TRBV25-1
CDR3aa: ASSPGHMTGGKNIQY

v_gene: TRBV29-1
CDR3aa: SVSWIQY

v_gene: TRBV5-1
CDR3aa: ASSLSTNTEAF

v_gene: TRBV29-1
CDR3aa: SVLAGGREQY

v_gene: TRBV7-8
CDR3aa: ASSLTENSPLH

v_gene: TRBV4-2
CDR3aa: ASSPAEGDYGYT

v_gene: TRBV4-2
CDR3aa: ASSQGDRPTQY

v_gene: TRBV19
CDR3aa: ASSQGTANTEAF

v_gene: TRBV6-1
CDR3aa: ASSEVLETQY

v_gene: TRBV30
CDR3aa: AWSVPSGANVLT

v_gene: TRBV7-2
CDR3aa: ASSDRDGTTQY

v_gene: TRBV7-9
CDR3aa: ASGHSNSPLH

v_gene: TRBV10-3
CDR3aa: AMGTPSGTDTQY

v_gene: TRBV18
CDR3aa: ASSPSATWPLH

v_gene: TRBV5-1
CDR3aa: ASSLDRGYEQY

v_gene: TRBV29-1
CDR3aa: SVKRGMNTEAF

v_gene: TRBV15
CDR3aa: ATSRERDGYGYT

v_gene: TRBV2
CDR3aa: ASSERPSTNYGYT

v_gene: TRBV9
CDR3aa: ASSVGEGELPSGANVLT

v_gene: TRBV5-6
CDR3aa: ASSLPMGRGTAEAF

v_gene: TRBV7-2
CDR3aa: ASSLDRGGTEAF

v_gene: TRBV5-1
CDR3aa: ASSLDVGRKAF

v_gene: TRBV6-1
CDR3aa: ASSLDGVTDTQY

v_gene: TRBV30
CDR3aa: AWTLRGANVLT

v_gene: TRBV18
CDR3aa: ASSPGLQETQY

v_gene: TRBV25-1
CDR3aa: ASSDRPGGYEQY

v_gene: TRBV29-1
CDR3aa: SVDLGDGEKLF

v_gene: TRBV7-3
CDR3aa: ASGDSYGYT

v_gene: TRBV13
CDR3aa: ASSLYGAVADTQY

v_gene: TRBV29-1
CDR3aa: SVARETTMEQY

v_gene: TRBV27
CDR3aa: ASRGAVNSPLH

v_gene: TRBV5-6
CDR3aa: ASSLRHITDTQY

v_gene: TRBV29-1
CDR3aa: SVRAGGAYEQY

v_gene: TRBV5-1
CDR3aa: ASSLGFGAQATNEKLF